This entry is about one T cell receptor (beta chain). The antigen remains unidentified. This sample was taken from a study of CD8 T cells in ankylosing spondylitis. Trimming took off 3 bases at V and 6 bases at J, with 12 bases between the two ends. Per the germline V gene, CDR1 is SNHLY and CDR2 is FYNNEI. The CDR3 totals 13 residues. 5'-RACE, quantitative and with molecular barcodes, yielded the TCR beta libraries. TCRdb analysed the 5' RACE reads with MiXCR anew, one entry per CDR3 protein. Found here are 200,000 to 250,000 distinct CDR3 sequences, roughly 18% of them singletons; the top ten hold roughly 46%. Study-level findings and limits: Within ankylosing spondylitis blood, a TCR beta motif made up of roughly eight highly homologous variants appeared to be characteristic. Disease-linked clones were reportedly significantly enriched in matched ankylosing spondylitis synovial fluid.

The V call is TRBV2, the J call TRBJ2-7, with D possibly being TRBD2 (6 bases). The clonotype comes from a male donor with ankylosing spondylitis. The sample taken for sequencing was blood, either unsorted or a sorted T cell fraction (not recorded which). The CDR3 reads CASSDTGLGEQYF. The CDR3 DNA follows: TGTGCCAGCAGTGACACGGGACTTGGCGAGCAGTACTTC.